This is a list of T cell receptor beta chains from one sample in a study of OX40 agonist ivuxolimab in advanced cancers. Clones were sequenced by immunoSEQ multiplex PCR, and TCRdb holds only the in-frame ones, with some missing. The table records roughly 90,000 clones, roughly 93% of them present only once. Specimen: CD4+ or CD8+ T cells sorted from blood, collected in a trial of the OX40 agonist ivuxolimab. These receptors originate from an adult with an advanced solid tumor such as melanoma, head and neck, liver or kidney cancer. CDR3s include the opening cysteine and the closing phenylalanine or tryptophan. The D gene is left open where the match is weak.

j_call: TRBJ1-1
v_call: TRBV6-5
d_call: TRBD1
cdr3_aa: CASSYSGTGNTEAFF

j_call: TRBJ2-3
v_call: TRBV30
d_call: -
cdr3_aa: CAWSPGHTDTQYF

j_call: TRBJ2-7
v_call: TRBV4-3
d_call: TRBD1
cdr3_aa: CASSQEPTGMGYEQYF

j_call: TRBJ2-2
v_call: TRBV5-1
d_call: -
cdr3_aa: CASSPGSANTGELFF

j_call: TRBJ2-7
v_call: TRBV18
d_call: TRBD2
cdr3_aa: CASSPPTGTSSYEQYF

j_call: TRBJ2-6
v_call: TRBV5-1
d_call: -
cdr3_aa: CASSLDGYAASGANVLTF

j_call: TRBJ2-1
v_call: TRBV29-1
d_call: -
cdr3_aa: CSVEDHLPTSYNEQFF

j_call: TRBJ2-7
v_call: TRBV6-6
d_call: -
cdr3_aa: CASSHLGGRWNEQYF

j_call: TRBJ2-7
v_call: TRBV29-1
d_call: TRBD2
cdr3_aa: CSVEDLAGGVYEQYF

j_call: TRBJ2-6
v_call: TRBV2
d_call: -
cdr3_aa: CASSDRSGANVLTF

j_call: TRBJ1-5
v_call: TRBV6-1
d_call: TRBD1
cdr3_aa: CASRLGQGGQPQHF

j_call: TRBJ2-2
v_call: TRBV4-2
d_call: -
cdr3_aa: CASSQDDTGELFF

j_call: TRBJ1-1
v_call: TRBV5-1
d_call: -
cdr3_aa: CASSLSAGNTEAFF

j_call: TRBJ1-2
v_call: TRBV6-5
d_call: -
cdr3_aa: CASSSPDLYGYTF

j_call: TRBJ2-3
v_call: TRBV5-1
d_call: -
cdr3_aa: CASSWTGFSTDTQYF

j_call: TRBJ2-1
v_call: TRBV27
d_call: -
cdr3_aa: CASSLSRGAPLNNEQFF

j_call: TRBJ2-7
v_call: TRBV11-2
d_call: TRBD2
cdr3_aa: CASSLDLGGRAYEQYF

j_call: TRBJ2-5
v_call: TRBV29-1
d_call: TRBD2
cdr3_aa: CSGGTSGGETQYF

j_call: TRBJ2-5
v_call: TRBV5-1
d_call: -
cdr3_aa: CASSTGTSPETQYF

j_call: TRBJ1-5
v_call: TRBV6-5
d_call: -
cdr3_aa: CASSRFSNQPQHF

j_call: TRBJ2-1
v_call: TRBV19
d_call: TRBD2
cdr3_aa: CASSPRTSGSYNEQFF

j_call: TRBJ2-3
v_call: TRBV5-1
d_call: -
cdr3_aa: CASSLVDTQYF

j_call: TRBJ1-1
v_call: TRBV28
d_call: -
cdr3_aa: CASSIDRNTEAFF

j_call: TRBJ2-1
v_call: TRBV7-6
d_call: -
cdr3_aa: CASSSMGRAVYNEQFF

j_call: TRBJ2-6
v_call: TRBV30
d_call: -
cdr3_aa: CAWKGANVLTF

j_call: TRBJ1-5
v_call: TRBV6-5
d_call: -
cdr3_aa: CASSYSREAAQPQHF

j_call: TRBJ2-6
v_call: TRBV4-1
d_call: -
cdr3_aa: CASSLGNSGANVLTF

j_call: TRBJ2-7
v_call: TRBV5-6
d_call: TRBD2
cdr3_aa: CASSLVTSGLEQYF